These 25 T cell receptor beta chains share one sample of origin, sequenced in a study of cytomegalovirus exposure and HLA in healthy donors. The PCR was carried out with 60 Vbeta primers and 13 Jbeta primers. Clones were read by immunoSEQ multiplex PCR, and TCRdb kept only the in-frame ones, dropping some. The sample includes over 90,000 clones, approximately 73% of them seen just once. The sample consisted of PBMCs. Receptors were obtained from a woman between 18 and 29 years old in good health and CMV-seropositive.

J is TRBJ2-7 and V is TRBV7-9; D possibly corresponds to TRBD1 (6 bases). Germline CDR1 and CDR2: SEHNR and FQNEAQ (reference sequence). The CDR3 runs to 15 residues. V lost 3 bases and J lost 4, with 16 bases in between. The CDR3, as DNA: TGTGCCAGCAGCTTCCCACAGGGCGGTGAGTACGAGCAGTACTTC. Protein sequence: CASSFPQGGEYEQYF. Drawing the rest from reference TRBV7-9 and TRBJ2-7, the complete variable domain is DTGVSQNPRHKITKRGQNVTFRCDPISEHNRLYWYRQTLGQGPEFLTYFQNEAQLEKSRLLSDRFSAERPKGSFSTLEIQRTEQGDSAMYLCASSFPQGGEYEQYFGPGTRLTVT.

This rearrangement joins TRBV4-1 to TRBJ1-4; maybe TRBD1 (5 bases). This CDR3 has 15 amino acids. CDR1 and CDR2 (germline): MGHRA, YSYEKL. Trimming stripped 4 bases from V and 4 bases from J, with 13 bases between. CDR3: CASSRPQGRNEKLFF. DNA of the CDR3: TGCGCCAGCAGCCGACCCCAGGGCCGTAATGAAAAACTGTTTTTT.

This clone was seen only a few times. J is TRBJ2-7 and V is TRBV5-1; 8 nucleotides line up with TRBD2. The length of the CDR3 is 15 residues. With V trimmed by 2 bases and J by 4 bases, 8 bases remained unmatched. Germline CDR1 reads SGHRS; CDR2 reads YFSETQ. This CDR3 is CASSFQSGSGYEQYF. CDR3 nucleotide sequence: TGCGCCAGCAGCTTTCAGAGCGGGAGTGGGTACGAGCAGTACTTC.

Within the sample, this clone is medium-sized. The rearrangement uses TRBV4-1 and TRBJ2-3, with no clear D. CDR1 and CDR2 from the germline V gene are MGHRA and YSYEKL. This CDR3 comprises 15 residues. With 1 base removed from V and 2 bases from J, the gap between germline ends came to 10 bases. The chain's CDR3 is CASSQVASVTDTQYF. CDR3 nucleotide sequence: TGCGCCAGCAGCCAAGTTGCGAGCGTCACAGATACGCAGTATTTT.

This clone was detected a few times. CDR3: CASGRSNTEAFF. The CDR3 bases are TGTGCCTCAGGTCGATCGAACACTGAAGCTTTCTTT. The chain is built from TRBV7-3 and TRBJ1-1, with D hard to call. CDR1 and CDR2 (germline): SGHTA, FQGTGA. Trimming left V 11 bases short and J 1 base short, with 11 bases between. The CDR3 totals 12 residues.

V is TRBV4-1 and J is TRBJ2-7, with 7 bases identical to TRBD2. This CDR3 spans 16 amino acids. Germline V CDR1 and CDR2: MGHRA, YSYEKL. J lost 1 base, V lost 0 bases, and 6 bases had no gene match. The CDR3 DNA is TGCGCCAGCAGCCAAGAAGGACTAGTCAGTTCCTACGAGCAGTACTTC. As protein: CASSQEGLVSSYEQYF.

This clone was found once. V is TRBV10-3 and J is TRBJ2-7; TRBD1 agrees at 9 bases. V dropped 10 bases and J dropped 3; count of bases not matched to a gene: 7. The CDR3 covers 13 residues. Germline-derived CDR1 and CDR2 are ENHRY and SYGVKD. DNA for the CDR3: TGTGCCACTCGGTCGGGACAGGGCTACGAGCAGTACTTC. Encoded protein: CATRSGQGYEQYF.

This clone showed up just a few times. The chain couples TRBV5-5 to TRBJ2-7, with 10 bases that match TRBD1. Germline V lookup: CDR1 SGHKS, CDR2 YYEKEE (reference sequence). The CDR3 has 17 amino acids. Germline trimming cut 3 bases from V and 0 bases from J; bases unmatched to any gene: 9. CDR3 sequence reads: CASSWIRRQGASYEQYF. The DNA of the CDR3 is TGTGCCAGCAGCTGGATCCGTAGACAGGGGGCCTCCTACGAGCAGTACTTC. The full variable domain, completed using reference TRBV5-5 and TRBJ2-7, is DAGVTQSPTHLIKTRGQQVTLRCSPISGHKSVSWYQQVLGQGPQFIFQYYEKEERGRGNFPDRFSARQFPNYSSELNVNALLLGDSALYLCASSWIRRQGASYEQYFGPGTRLTVT.

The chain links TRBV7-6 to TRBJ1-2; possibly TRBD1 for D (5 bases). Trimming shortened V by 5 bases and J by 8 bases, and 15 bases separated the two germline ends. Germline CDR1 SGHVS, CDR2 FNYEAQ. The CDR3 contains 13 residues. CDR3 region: CASSQVGTRGYTF. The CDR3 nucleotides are TGTGCCAGCAGCCAGGTGGGGACTAGGGGCTACACCTTC.

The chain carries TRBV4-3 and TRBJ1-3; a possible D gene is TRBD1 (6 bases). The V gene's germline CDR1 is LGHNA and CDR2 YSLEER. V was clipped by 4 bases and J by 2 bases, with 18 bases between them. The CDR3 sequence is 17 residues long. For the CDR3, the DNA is TGCGCCAGCAGCCCTGGTGGGGGGGGCAGTACTGGAAACACCATATATTTT. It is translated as CASSPGGGGSTGNTIYF.

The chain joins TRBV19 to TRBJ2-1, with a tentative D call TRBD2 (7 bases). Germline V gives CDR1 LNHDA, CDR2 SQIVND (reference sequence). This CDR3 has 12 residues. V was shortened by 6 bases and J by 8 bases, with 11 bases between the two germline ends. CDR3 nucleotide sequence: TGTGCCAGTAGCTCGGGGGGCGATGAGCAGTTCTTC. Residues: CASSSGGDEQFF.

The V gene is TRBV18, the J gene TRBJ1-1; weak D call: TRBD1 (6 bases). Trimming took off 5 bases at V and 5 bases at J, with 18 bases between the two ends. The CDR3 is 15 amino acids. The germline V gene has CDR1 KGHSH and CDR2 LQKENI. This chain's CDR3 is CASSDGQRGLTEAFF. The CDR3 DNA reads TGTGCCAGCTCAGACGGACAGCGGGGTCTAACTGAAGCTTTCTTT.

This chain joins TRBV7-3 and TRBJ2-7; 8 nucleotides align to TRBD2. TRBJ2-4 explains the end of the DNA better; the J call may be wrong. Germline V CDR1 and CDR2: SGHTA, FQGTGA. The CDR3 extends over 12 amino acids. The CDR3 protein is CASGTREGIQYF. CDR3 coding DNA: TGTGCCTCCGGGACTCGGGAGGGCATTCAGTACTTC.

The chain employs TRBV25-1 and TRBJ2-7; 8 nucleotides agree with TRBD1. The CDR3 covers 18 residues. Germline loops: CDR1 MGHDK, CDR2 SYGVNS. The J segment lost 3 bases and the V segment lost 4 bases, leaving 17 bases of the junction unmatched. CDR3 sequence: CASSAHRDRKGRLYEQYF. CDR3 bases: TGTGCCAGCAGTGCCCACCGGGACAGGAAGGGGCGCCTCTACGAGCAGTACTTC.

This CDR3 reads CASSQYSGPETGSSEQYF. The CDR3 bases are TGTGCCAGCAGCCAATATTCCGGTCCGGAGACAGGGAGTAGCGAGCAGTACTTC. The V gene is TRBV4-2, the J gene TRBJ2-7; 7 bases line up with TRBD1. The CDR3 runs 18 residues. CDR1 is LGHNA, CDR2 YNFKEQ, per germline. J lost 6 bases, V lost 2 bases, and 19 bases had no gene match.

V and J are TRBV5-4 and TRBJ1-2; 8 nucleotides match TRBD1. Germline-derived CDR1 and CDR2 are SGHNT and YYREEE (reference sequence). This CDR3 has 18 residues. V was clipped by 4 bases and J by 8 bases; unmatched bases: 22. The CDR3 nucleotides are TGTGCCAGCAGCAGCACCCACTCGAGACAGGGGTCTTTTATAGGCTACACCTTC. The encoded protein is CASSSTHSRQGSFIGYTF. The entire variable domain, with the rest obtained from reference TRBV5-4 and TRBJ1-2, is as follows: ETGVTQSPTHLIKTRGQQVTLRCSSQSGHNTVSWYQQALGQGPQFIFQYYREEENGRGNFPPRFSGLQFPNYSSELNVNALELDDSALYLCASSSTHSRQGSFIGYTFGSGTRLTVV.

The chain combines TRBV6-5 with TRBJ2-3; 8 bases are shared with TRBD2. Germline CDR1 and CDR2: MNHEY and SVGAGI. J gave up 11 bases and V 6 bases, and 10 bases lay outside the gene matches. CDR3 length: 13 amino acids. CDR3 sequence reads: CASRMTSAQEQYF. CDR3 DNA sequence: TGTGCCAGCAGAATGACTAGCGCCCAGGAGCAGTATTTT.

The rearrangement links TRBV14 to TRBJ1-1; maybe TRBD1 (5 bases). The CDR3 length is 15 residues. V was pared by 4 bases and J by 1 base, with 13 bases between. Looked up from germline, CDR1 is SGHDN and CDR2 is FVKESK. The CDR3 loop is CASSPAGIPNTEAFF. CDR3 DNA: TGTGCCAGCAGCCCGGCAGGGATACCGAACACTGAAGCTTTCTTT.

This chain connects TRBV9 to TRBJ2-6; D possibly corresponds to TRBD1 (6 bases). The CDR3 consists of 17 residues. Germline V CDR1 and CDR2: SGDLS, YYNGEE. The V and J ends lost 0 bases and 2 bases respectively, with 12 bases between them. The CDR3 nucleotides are TGTGCCAGCAGCGTAGTAACACAGGGAGCTGGGGCCAACGTCCTGACTTTC. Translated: CASSVVTQGAGANVLTF.

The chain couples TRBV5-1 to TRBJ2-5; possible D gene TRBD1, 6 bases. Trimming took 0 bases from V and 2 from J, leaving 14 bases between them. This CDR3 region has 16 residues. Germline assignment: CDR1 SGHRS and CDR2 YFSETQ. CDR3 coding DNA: TGCGCCAGCAGCTTGGGACAGGCGATAACTCAAGAGACCCAGTACTTC. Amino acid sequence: CASSLGQAITQETQYF.

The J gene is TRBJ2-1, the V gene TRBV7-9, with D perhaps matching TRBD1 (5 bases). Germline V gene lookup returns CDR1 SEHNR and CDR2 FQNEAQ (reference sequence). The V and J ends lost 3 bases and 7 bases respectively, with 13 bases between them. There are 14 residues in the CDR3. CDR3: CASSFGQGRNEQFF. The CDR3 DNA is TGTGCCAGCAGCTTCGGCCAGGGTCGGAATGAGCAGTTCTTC.

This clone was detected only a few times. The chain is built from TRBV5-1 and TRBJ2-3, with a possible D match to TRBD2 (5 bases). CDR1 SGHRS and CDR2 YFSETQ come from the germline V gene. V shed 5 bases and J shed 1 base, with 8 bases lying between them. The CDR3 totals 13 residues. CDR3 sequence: CASSRGGTDTQYF. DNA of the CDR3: TGCGCCAGCAGTCGGGGAGGCACAGATACGCAGTATTTT. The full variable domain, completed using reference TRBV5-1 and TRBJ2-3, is KAGVTQTPRYLIKTRGQQVTLSCSPISGHRSVSWYQQTPGQGLQFLFEYFSETQRNKGNFPGRFSGRQFSNSRSEMNVSTLELGDSALYLCASSRGGTDTQYFGPGTRLTVL.

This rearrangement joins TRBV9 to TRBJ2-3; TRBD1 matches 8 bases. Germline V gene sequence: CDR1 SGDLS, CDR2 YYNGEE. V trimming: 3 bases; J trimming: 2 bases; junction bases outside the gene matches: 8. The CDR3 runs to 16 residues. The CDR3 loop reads CASSARTGSNTDTQYF. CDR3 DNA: TGTGCCAGCAGCGCTAGGACAGGGTCGAACACAGATACGCAGTATTTT.

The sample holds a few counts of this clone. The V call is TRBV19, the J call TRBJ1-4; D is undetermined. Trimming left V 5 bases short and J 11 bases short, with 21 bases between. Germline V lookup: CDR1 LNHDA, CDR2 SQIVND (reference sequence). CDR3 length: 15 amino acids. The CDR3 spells CASSLPWTSPEKLFF. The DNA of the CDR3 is TGTGCCAGTAGTTTGCCGTGGACTTCCCCTGAGAAACTGTTTTTT.

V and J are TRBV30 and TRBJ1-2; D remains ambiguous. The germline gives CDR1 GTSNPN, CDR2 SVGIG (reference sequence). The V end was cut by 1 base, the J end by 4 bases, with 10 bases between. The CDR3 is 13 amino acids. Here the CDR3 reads CAWSALEGYGYTF. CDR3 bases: TGTGCCTGGAGTGCCCTGGAGGGCTATGGCTACACCTTC. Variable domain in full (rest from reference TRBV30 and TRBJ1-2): SQTIHQWPATLVQPVGSPLSLECTVEGTSNPNLYWYRQAAGRGLQLLFYSVGIGQISSEVPQNLSASRPQDRQFILSSKKLLLSDSGFYLCAWSALEGYGYTFGSGTRLTVV.